This T cell receptor beta chain was obtained from a study of T cells in Graves' hyperthyroidism and ophthalmopathy. Amplification targeted TCR beta CDR3 regions from RNA transcripts. The TCR CDR3 first-round RT-PCR relied on the HTBI primer set. From the multiplex PCR reads, TCRdb called clonotypes with MiXCR, one entry per CDR3 protein. The sample yields around 450,000 distinct CDR3 sequences, roughly 13% seen once. From germline, CDR1 is MNHNS and CDR2 SASEGT. Trimming removed 6 bases at V and 3 bases at J, with 14 bases between. There are 14 residues in the CDR3. This clonotype occurred many times. From more than 9.5 ml of fresh peripheral blood, PBMCs were isolated.

The chain uses TRBV6-1 and TRBJ1-1; no reliable D call. Sample: blood. This clonotype was sampled from a woman between 18 and 29 years old with Graves' hyperthyroidism. The CDR3: CASSGERVHTEAFF. For the CDR3, the DNA is TGTGCCAGCAGCGGAGAAAGGGTACACACTGAAGCTTTCTTT.